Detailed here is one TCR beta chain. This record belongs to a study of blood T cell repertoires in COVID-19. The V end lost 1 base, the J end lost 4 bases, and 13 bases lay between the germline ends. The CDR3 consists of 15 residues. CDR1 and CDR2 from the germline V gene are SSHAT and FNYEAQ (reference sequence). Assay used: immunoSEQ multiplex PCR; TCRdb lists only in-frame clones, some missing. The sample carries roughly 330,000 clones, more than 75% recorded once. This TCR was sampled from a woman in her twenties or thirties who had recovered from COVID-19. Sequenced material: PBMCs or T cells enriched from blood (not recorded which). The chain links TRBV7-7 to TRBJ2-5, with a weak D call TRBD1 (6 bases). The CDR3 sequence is CASSLGQGRGETQYF. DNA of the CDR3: TGTGCCAGCAGCTTAGGCCAGGGCAGGGGAGAGACCCAGTACTTC.